Listed below are T cell receptor beta chains from one sample, sequenced in a study of neurological immune-mediated disorders. TCRdb itself ran the 5' RACE reads through MiXCR, one entry per CDR3 protein. The repertoire consists of fewer than 85,000 distinct CDR3 sequences, with around 4.2% occurring once and the leading ten covering approximately 1.3%. Sequenced sample: PBMCs. These receptors were obtained from a man aged 30 to 39 with multiple sclerosis. Both conserved end residues are part of each CDR3. Fields, in order: clone size, V gene, D gene, J gene, CDR3 protein, CDR3 DNA. A D gene is named only where the DNA matches it firmly. Rows give clone size only sometimes, using once, few, many, or a class for an expanded clone.

many,TRBV27,TRBD2,TRBJ2-3,CASSLVSGVTDTQYF,TGTGCCAGCAGTTTAGTCAGCGGGGTCACAGATACGCAGTATTTT
many,TRBV20-1,-,TRBJ2-5,CSARDGLIQETQYF,TGCAGTGCTAGAGACGGATTGATCCAAGAGACCCAGTACTTC
many,TRBV20-1,TRBD2,TRBJ2-1,CSARGVSGGDYNEQFF,TGCAGTGCTAGAGGTGTGAGCGGGGGGGATTACAATGAGCAGTTCTTC
many,TRBV18,-,TRBJ2-5,CASSPSVFQRETQYF,TGTGCCAGCTCACCAAGCGTGTTTCAGAGAGAGACCCAGTACTTC
many,TRBV7-9,-,TRBJ2-3,CASSLVVGGNFDTQYF,TGTGCCAGCAGCTTAGTGGTCGGCGGGAACTTCGATACGCAGTATTTT
many,TRBV12-3/TRBV12-4,-,TRBJ1-3,CASTSPGIGGNTIYF,TGTGCCAGCACCAGCCCAGGGATCGGTGGAAACACCATATATTTT
many,TRBV5-1,-,TRBJ1-1,CASSYQSAWDTEAFF,TGCGCCAGCAGCTACCAATCGGCGTGGGACACTGAAGCTTTCTTT
many,TRBV27,-,TRBJ2-3,CASSFQGGPDTQYF,TGTGCCAGCAGTTTTCAGGGCGGCCCAGATACGCAGTATTTT
many,TRBV12-3/TRBV12-4,TRBD1,TRBJ1-5,CASSLSQGAGQPQHF,TGTGCCAGCAGTTTGTCACAGGGGGCCGGACAGCCCCAGCATTTT
many,TRBV10-2,TRBD2,TRBJ2-4,CASSPGGTNIQYF,TGCGCCAGCAGTCCGGGAGGGACGAACATTCAGTACTTC
many,TRBV20-1,-,TRBJ2-5,CSAGDKIETQYF,TGCAGTGCTGGGGACAAGATAGAGACCCAGTACTTC
many,TRBV10-3,-,TRBJ2-3,CAISESFSRSTDTQYF,TGTGCCATCAGTGAGTCGTTCTCCCGAAGCACAGATACGCAGTATTTT
many,TRBV5-1,-,TRBJ2-7,CASSLVSYEQYF,TGCGCCAGCAGCTTGGTCAGCTACGAGCAGTACTTC
many,TRBV20-1,TRBD1,TRBJ1-1,CSARRTGGNEAFF,TGCAGTGCTAGGCGGACAGGGGGAAATGAAGCTTTCTTT
many,TRBV5-1,TRBD1,TRBJ2-7,CASNAPDRSYEQYF,TGCGCCAGCAACGCGCCGGACAGGTCCTACGAGCAGTACTTC
many,TRBV7-2,-,TRBJ2-5,CASSLMGSVGGAAQYF,TGTGCCAGCAGCTTAATGGGGTCGGTCGGGGGAGCGGCCCAGTACTTC
-,TRBV6-1,TRBD2,TRBJ2-7,CASIPPGLKNEQYF,TGTGCCAGCATCCCCCCGGGACTAAAAAACGAGCAGTACTTC
many,TRBV20-1,-,TRBJ2-1,CSATGGDSYNEQFF,TGCAGTGCTACTGGGGGCGACTCCTACAATGAGCAGTTCTTC
many,TRBV5-4,-,TRBJ2-3,CASRSVTTDTQYF,TGTGCCAGCAGATCTGTGACCACAGATACGCAGTATTTT
many,TRBV2,TRBD2,TRBJ2-5,CASNPGRGQETQYF,TGTGCCAGCAACCCCGGGAGGGGGCAAGAGACCCAGTACTTC
many,TRBV9,TRBD2,TRBJ2-7,CASSVGAGGGYEQYF,TGTGCCAGCAGCGTAGGTGCGGGGGGCGGATACGAGCAGTACTTC
many,TRBV5-1,TRBD1,TRBJ2-7,CASRRTGARSSYEQYF,TGCGCCAGCAGAAGGACAGGGGCCCGAAGCTCCTACGAGCAGTACTTC
many,TRBV6-6,-,TRBJ1-1,CASKLRNMNTEAFF,TGTGCCAGCAAACTCAGGAACATGAACACTGAAGCTTTCTTT
many,TRBV19,-,TRBJ1-1,CASSAWTEAFF,TGTGCCAGTAGTGCATGGACTGAAGCTTTCTTT
many,TRBV18,-,TRBJ2-2,CASSPPSGTGELFF,TGTGCCAGCTCACCACCGTCCGGCACCGGGGAGCTGTTTTTT
many,TRBV20-1,-,TRBJ2-1,CSAKNDGPNEQFF,TGCAGTGCTAAGAACGACGGCCCCAATGAGCAGTTCTTC
-,TRBV20-1,TRBD1,TRBJ1-2,CSASQGDHGYTF,TGCAGTGCTAGTCAGGGGGATCATGGCTACACCTTC
many,TRBV6-6,-,TRBJ2-1,CASLGNEQFF,TGTGCCAGCCTCGGGAATGAGCAGTTCTTC
many,TRBV20-1,-,TRBJ2-7,CSARADYEQYF,TGCAGTGCTAGAGCCGACTACGAGCAGTACTTC
many,TRBV5-6,-,TRBJ2-5,CASSEMQGSKTQYF,TGTGCCAGCAGCGAGATGCAGGGATCGAAGACCCAGTACTTC
many,TRBV5-1,-,TRBJ2-3,CASSLGNRILERDTQYF,TGCGCCAGCAGCTTGGGAAATCGGATCCTCGAACGGGATACGCAGTATTTT
many,TRBV5-1,-,TRBJ2-7,CASSLGRDSYEQYF,TGCGCCAGCAGCTTGGGCCGGGACTCCTACGAGCAGTACTTC
many,TRBV27,-,TRBJ1-2,CASGRGRGGYTF,TGTGCCAGCGGGAGGGGCCGGGGGGGCTACACCTTC
-,TRBV12-3/TRBV12-4,-,TRBJ1-1,CASSPDSAMLGAFF,TGTGCCAGCAGCCCTGACAGCGCTATGCTGGGAGCTTTCTTT
many,TRBV5-6,-,TRBJ2-5,CASSDGTLQETQYF,TGTGCCAGCAGCGACGGGACGCTCCAAGAGACCCAGTACTTC
many,TRBV27,-,TRBJ1-2,CASRPGGENYGYTF,TGTGCCAGCAGACCAGGAGGGGAAAACTATGGCTACACCTTC
many,TRBV7-9,TRBD1,TRBJ2-1,CASSIPGQGIYNEQFF,TGTGCCAGCAGCATACCGGGACAGGGGATCTACAATGAGCAGTTCTTC
-,TRBV10-1,TRBD1,TRBJ2-7,CASRHMTGIVPYEQYF,TGCGCCAGCAGACACATGACAGGGATCGTCCCCTACGAGCAGTACTTC
many,TRBV7-9,-,TRBJ1-2,CASSPRLGQDGYTF,TGTGCCAGCAGCCCCCGTCTGGGGCAAGATGGCTACACCTTC
many,TRBV25-1,-,TRBJ2-1,CASSESAGWNEQFF,TGTGCCAGCAGTGAATCCGCGGGGTGGAATGAGCAGTTCTTC
many,TRBV7-2,TRBD2,TRBJ2-1,CASSPRLAANNEQFF,TGTGCCAGCAGCCCCCGACTAGCGGCTAACAATGAGCAGTTCTTC
few,TRBV7-6,-,TRBJ2-1,CASSAEEMGGHEQFF,TGTGCCAGCAGCGCCGAGGAGATGGGGGGGCATGAGCAGTTCTTC
many,TRBV6-5,TRBD1,TRBJ2-2,CASSPDRGPANTGELFF,TGTGCCAGCAGCCCGGACAGGGGCCCCGCGAACACCGGGGAGCTGTTTTTT
many,TRBV20-1,-,TRBJ1-2,CSARDVRSNYGYTF,TGCAGTGCTAGAGACGTCAGGTCTAACTATGGCTACACCTTC
many,TRBV9,-,TRBJ1-4,CASSAPGDPEKLFF,TGTGCCAGCAGCGCCCCCGGGGACCCTGAAAAACTGTTTTTT
many,TRBV20-1,-,TRBJ1-1,CSARMPEGVTEAFF,TGCAGTGCTCGGATGCCGGAGGGGGTCACTGAAGCTTTCTTT
many,TRBV20-1,-,TRBJ1-6,CSARVADRGSPLHF,TGCAGTGCTAGAGTAGCGGATCGTGGTTCACCCCTCCACTTT
many,TRBV29-1,-,TRBJ1-2,CSAQLYYGYTF,TGCAGCGCCCAGTTGTACTATGGCTACACCTTC
many,TRBV5-1,TRBD2,TRBJ2-3,CASNMRGGSDTQYF,TGCGCCAGCAATATGCGGGGGGGATCAGATACGCAGTATTTT
-,TRBV12-3/TRBV12-4,-,TRBJ2-5,CASSRNAGRSQETQYF,TGTGCCAGCAGCCGAAACGCGGGACGCTCCCAAGAGACCCAGTACTTC
many,TRBV20-1,-,TRBJ2-3,CSARDRVLSTDTQYF,TGCAGTGCTAGAGATCGCGTCTTAAGCACAGATACGCAGTATTTT
many,TRBV10-3,-,TRBJ1-4,CAIPERGTTTNEKLFF,TGTGCCATTCCGGAGCGAGGGACAACAACTAATGAAAAACTGTTTTTT
many,TRBV10-3,-,TRBJ1-2,CAISEDINYGYTF,TGTGCCATCAGTGAAGACATTAACTATGGCTACACCTTC
-,TRBV10-2,TRBD2,TRBJ2-7,CASSHRLAFVYEQYF,TGCGCCAGCAGCCACCGACTAGCCTTTGTTTACGAGCAGTACTTC
many,TRBV5-1,-,TRBJ1-2,CASSSTGGYTF,TGCGCCAGCAGCAGCACGGGTGGCTACACCTTC
-,TRBV5-1,-,TRBJ1-1,CASSQGTNTEAFF,TGCGCCAGCTCTCAGGGGACGAACACTGAAGCTTTCTTT